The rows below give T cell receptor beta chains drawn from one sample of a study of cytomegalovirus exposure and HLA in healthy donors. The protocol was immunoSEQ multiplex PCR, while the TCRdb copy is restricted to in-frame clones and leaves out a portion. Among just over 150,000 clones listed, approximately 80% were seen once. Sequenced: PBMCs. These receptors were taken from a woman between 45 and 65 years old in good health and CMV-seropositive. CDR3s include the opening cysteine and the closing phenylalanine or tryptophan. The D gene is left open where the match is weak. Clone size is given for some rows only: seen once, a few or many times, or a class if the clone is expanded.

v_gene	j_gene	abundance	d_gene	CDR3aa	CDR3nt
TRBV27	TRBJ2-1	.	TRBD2	CASSPTSGGGVFNEQFF	TGTGCCAGCAGTCCTACTTCTGGCGGGGGGGTGTTCAATGAGCAGTTCTTC
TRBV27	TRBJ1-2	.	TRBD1	CASTLPGQGKYGYTF	TGTGCCAGCACCCTACCGGGACAGGGTAAGTATGGCTACACCTTC
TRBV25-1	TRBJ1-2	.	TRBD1	CASSAPGQATNYGYTF	TGTGCCAGCAGCGCCCCAGGACAGGCGACTAACTATGGCTACACCTTC
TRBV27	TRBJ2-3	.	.	CASGIGGPRADTQYF	TGTGCCAGCGGAATCGGGGGGCCGAGGGCAGATACGCAGTATTTT
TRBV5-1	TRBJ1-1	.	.	CASSSGAITEAFF	TGCGCCAGCAGCTCAGGGGCTATAACTGAAGCTTTCTTT
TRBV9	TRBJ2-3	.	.	CASSSSDFTDTQYF	TGTGCCAGCAGCTCCTCGGACTTCACAGATACGCAGTATTTT
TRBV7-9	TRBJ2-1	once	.	CSSSLERNEQFF	TGTTCCAGCAGCTTAGAGCGGAATGAGCAGTTCTTC
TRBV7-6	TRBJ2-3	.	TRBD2	CASSFGLAESTDTQYF	TGTGCCAGCAGCTTCGGACTAGCGGAGAGCACAGATACGCAGTATTTT
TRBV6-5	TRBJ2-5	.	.	CASSYMDRGQETQYF	TGTGCCAGCAGTTACATGGACAGAGGCCAAGAGACCCAGTACTTC
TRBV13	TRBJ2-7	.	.	CASSLVSGLGYEQYF	TGTGCCAGCAGCTTAGTCTCAGGTTTAGGTTACGAGCAGTACTTC
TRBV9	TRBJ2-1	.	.	CASSVGPGLPTVSEQFF	TGTGCCAGCAGCGTAGGTCCCGGACTCCCCACAGTCAGTGAGCAGTTCTTC
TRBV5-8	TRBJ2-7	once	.	CASSLEDIGSYTHEQYF	TGTGCCAGCAGCTTGGAGGACATCGGCTCCTATACCCACGAGCAGTACTTC
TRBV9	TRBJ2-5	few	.	CASSGGSQETQYF	TGTGCCAGCAGCGGAGGCAGTCAAGAGACCCAGTACTTC
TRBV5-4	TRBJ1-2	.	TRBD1	CASSYRDRGHGYTF	TGTGCCAGCAGCTACCGGGACAGGGGCCATGGCTACACCTTC
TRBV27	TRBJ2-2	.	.	CASSPRFAGELFF	TGTGCCAGCAGTCCCAGGTTCGCCGGGGAGCTGTTTTTT
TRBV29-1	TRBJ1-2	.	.	CSVESQGHYGYTF	TGCAGCGTTGAATCCCAGGGGCACTATGGCTACACCTTC
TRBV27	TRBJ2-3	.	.	CASSLYRVGADTQYF	TGTGCCAGCAGTTTATACAGGGTGGGGGCAGATACGCAGTATTTT
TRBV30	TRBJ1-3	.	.	CAWTSSGNTIYF	TGTGCCTGGACTTCCTCTGGAAACACCATATATTTT
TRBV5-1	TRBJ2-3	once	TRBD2	CASSYGPGLASDTQYF	TGCGCCAGCAGCTACGGACCGGGACTAGCATCAGATACGCAGTATTTT
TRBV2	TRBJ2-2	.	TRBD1	CASRNRGVWGRTGTGELFF	TGTGCCAGCCGAAACAGGGGGGTCTGGGGGCGCACGGGCACCGGGGAGCTGTTTTTT
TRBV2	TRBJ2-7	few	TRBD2	CAISSGLSYEQYF	TGTGCCATTTCTAGCGGGTTGTCCTACGAGCAGTACTTC
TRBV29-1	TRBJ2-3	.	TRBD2	CSVVILGVGLADTQYF	TGCAGCGTTGTGATTCTGGGTGTGGGACTAGCCGATACGCAGTATTTT
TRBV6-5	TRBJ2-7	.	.	CASSSGGAPYEQYF	TGTGCCAGCAGTTCTGGGGGGGCGCCCTACGAGCAGTACTTC
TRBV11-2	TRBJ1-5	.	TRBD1	CASSLGPTGASDQPQHF	TGTGCCAGCAGCTTAGGCCCTACAGGGGCCAGCGATCAGCCCCAGCATTTT
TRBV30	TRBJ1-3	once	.	CAWSVRQGNTIYF	TGTGCCTGGAGTGTACGACAGGGAAACACCATATATTTT
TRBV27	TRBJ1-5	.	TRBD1	CASSETGANQPQHF	TGTGCCAGCAGCGAGACAGGGGCTAATCAGCCCCAGCATTTT